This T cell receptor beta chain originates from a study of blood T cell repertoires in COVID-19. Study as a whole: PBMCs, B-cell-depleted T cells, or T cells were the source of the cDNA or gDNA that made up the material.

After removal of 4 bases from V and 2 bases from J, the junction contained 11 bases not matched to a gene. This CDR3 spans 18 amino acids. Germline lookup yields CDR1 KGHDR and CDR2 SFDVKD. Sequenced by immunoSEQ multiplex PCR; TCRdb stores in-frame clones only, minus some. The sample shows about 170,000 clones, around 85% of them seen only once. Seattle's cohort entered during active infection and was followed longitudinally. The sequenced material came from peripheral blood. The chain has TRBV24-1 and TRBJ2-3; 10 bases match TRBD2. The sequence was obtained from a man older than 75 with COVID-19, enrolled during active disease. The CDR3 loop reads CATSDGVPTSGFTDTQYF. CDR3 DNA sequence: TGTGCCACCAGTGACGGCGTTCCGACTAGCGGGTTCACAGATACGCAGTATTTT.